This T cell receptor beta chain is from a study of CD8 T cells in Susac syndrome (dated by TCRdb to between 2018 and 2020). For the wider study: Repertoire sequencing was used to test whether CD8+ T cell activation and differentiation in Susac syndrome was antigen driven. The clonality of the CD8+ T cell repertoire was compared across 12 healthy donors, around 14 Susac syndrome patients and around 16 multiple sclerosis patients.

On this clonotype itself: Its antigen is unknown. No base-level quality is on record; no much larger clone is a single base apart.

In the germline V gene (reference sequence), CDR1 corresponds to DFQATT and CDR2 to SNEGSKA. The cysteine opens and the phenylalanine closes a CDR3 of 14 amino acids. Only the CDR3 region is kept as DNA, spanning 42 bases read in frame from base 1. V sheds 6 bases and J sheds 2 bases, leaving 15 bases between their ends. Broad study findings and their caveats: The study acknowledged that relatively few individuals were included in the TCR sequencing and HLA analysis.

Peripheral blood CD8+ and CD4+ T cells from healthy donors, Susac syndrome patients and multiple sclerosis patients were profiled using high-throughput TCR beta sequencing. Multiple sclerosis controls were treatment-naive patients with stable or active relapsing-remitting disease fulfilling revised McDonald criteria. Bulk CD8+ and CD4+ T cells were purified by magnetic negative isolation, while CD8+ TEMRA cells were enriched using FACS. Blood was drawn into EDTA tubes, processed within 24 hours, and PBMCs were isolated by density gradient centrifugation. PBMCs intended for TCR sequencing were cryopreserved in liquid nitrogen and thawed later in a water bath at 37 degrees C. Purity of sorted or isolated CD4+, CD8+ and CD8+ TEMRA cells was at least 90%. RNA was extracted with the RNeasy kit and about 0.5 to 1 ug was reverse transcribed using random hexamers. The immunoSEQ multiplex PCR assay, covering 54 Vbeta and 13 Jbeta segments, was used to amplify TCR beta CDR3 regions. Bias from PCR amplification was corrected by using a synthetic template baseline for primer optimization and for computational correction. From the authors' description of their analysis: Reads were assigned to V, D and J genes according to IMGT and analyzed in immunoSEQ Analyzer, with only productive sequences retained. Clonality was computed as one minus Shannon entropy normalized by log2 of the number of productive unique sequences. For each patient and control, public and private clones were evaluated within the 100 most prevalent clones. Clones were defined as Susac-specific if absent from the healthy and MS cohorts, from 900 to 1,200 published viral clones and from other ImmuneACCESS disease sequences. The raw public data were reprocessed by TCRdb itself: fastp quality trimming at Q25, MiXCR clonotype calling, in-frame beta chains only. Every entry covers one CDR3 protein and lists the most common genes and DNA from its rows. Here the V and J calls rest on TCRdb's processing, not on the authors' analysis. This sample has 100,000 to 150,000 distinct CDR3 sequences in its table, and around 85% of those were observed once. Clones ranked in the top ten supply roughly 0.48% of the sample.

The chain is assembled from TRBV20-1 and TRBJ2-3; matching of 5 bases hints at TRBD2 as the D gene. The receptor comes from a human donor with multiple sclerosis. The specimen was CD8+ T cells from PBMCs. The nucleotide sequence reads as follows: TGCAGTGCACCATCGGGGTGGGTCACAGATACGCAGTATTTT. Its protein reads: CSAPSGWVTDTQYF.